One sample yielded the 27 T cell receptor beta chains listed below, sequenced in a study of cytomegalovirus exposure and HLA in healthy donors (dated by TCRdb to between 2016 and 2019). Libraries came from the immunoSEQ multiplex PCR assay. The multiplex PCR relied on a mix of 60 forward primers for TCR Vbeta segments and 13 reverse primers for TCR Jbeta segments. Sourced from immuneACCESS, this table was stored by TCRdb with only in-frame sequences that have V and J called. A share of the clones is absent; for the studies checked, an unresolved V gene accounts for under half, and the remainder has no known explanation. The record for this sample contains 190,000 or so clones. The top ten clones comprise roughly 0.7% of the sample. The sequenced sample consisted of PBMCs. The receptors stem from a boy aged 5-17 years in good health and CMV-seronegative.

The J gene is TRBJ2-7, the V gene TRBV5-1; 8 bases line up with TRBD1. The CDR3 contains 15 residues. J lost 0 bases, V lost 3 bases, and 5 bases had no gene match. CDR1 and CDR2 from the germline V gene are SGHRS and YFSETQ. The DNA for the CDR3 is TGCGCCAGCAGCTGGGGGGACAGGAGCTCCTACGAGCAGTACTTC. Its translation is CASSWGDRSSYEQYF.

The CDR3 region has the DNA TGCGCCAGCAGCTTGCTAGCGGGGGGCACTGAGCAGTTCTTC. Translated, it gives CASSLLAGGTEQFF. The rearrangement uses TRBV5-1 and TRBJ2-1, with 11 bases aligning to TRBD2. The trim removed 1 base at V and 9 bases at J, leaving 3 bases unmatched. The CDR3 has 14 amino acids. Germline values: CDR1 SGHRS, CDR2 YFSETQ. The full variable domain, rest sourced from reference TRBV5-1 and TRBJ2-1, is KAGVTQTPRYLIKTRGQQVTLSCSPISGHRSVSWYQQTPGQGLQFLFEYFSETQRNKGNFPGRFSGRQFSNSRSEMNVSTLELGDSALYLCASSLLAGGTEQFFGPGTRLTVL.

J is TRBJ2-5 and V is TRBV4-1; possibly TRBD2 for D (6 bases). This CDR3 is 13 amino acids long. CDR1 and CDR2 (germline): MGHRA, YSYEKL. Trimming removed 8 bases from V and 2 bases from J, with 12 bases in between. CDR3 in amino acids: CASRRGLQETQYF. CDR3 DNA: TGCGCCAGCCGGCGGGGATTACAAGAGACCCAGTACTTC.

The genes are TRBV4-2 and TRBJ1-2; TRBD1 matches 7 bases. CDR1 and CDR2 (germline): LGHNA, YNFKEQ. The CDR3 spans 13 residues. The junction had 9 bases not matched to a gene; V was cut back by 11 bases and J by 3 bases. This CDR3 is CAGQVLLYYGYTF. In DNA, the CDR3 is TGTGCCGGACAGGTTTTACTCTACTATGGCTACACCTTC.

This chain joins TRBV19 and TRBJ2-7, with D maybe TRBD2 (6 bases). V lost 4 bases and J 3 bases, leaving 16 bases between the germline ends. The CDR3 has 15 residues. CDR1 and CDR2 (germline): LNHDA, SQIVND (reference sequence). CDR3 residues: CASSSAGLRVYEQYF. CDR3 in DNA: TGTGCCAGTAGTAGCGCGGGACTTCGAGTCTACGAGCAGTACTTC. Drawing the rest from reference TRBV19 and TRBJ2-7, the complete variable domain is DGGITQSPKYLFRKEGQNVTLSCEQNLNHDAMYWYRQDPGQGLRLIYYSQIVNDFQKGDIAEGYSVSREKKESFPLTVTSAQKNPTAFYLCASSSAGLRVYEQYFGPGTRLTVT.

V usage is TRBV2 and J usage is TRBJ1-6; 7 bases are a match to TRBD1. Trimming removed 2 bases from V and 9 bases from J; junction bases left unmatched: 10. The CDR3 sequence is 16 residues long. Germline V gene sequence: CDR1 SNHLY, CDR2 FYNNEI. The CDR3 DNA follows: TGTGCCAGCAGTGAATTTTGGGCAGGGGGTGGTTCACCCCTCCACTTT. Its protein product is CASSEFWAGGGSPLHF.

The gene calls are TRBV5-1 and TRBJ1-2, with TRBD1 identical over 8 bases. With V trimmed by 4 bases and J by 5 bases, 7 bases remained unmatched. Germline values: CDR1 SGHRS, CDR2 YFSETQ. The CDR3 covers 14 residues. In DNA, the CDR3 is TGCGCCAGCAGCAGAGACAGGGGAATGTATGGCTACACCTTC. Its translation is CASSRDRGMYGYTF.

The chain employs TRBV4-1 and TRBJ2-4; tentatively, D is TRBD1 (5 bases). The V gene lost 2 bases and the J gene lost 0 bases, with 8 bases spanning the gap. CDR3 length: 15 residues. The germline V gene has CDR1 MGHRA and CDR2 YSYEKL. CDR3 bases: TGCGCCAGCAGCCAATTACAGGTAGCCAAAAACATTCAGTACTTC. Its translation: CASSQLQVAKNIQYF.

V gene TRBV2 combines with J gene TRBJ1-4; D is unresolved. Trimming removed 3 bases from V and 1 base from J, with 6 bases in between. This CDR3 spans 14 amino acids. The germline CDR1 and CDR2 sequences are SNHLY and FYNNEI. Here the CDR3 reads CASSDGVTNEKLFF. The CDR3 DNA reads TGTGCCAGCAGTGACGGTGTAACTAATGAAAAACTGTTTTTT.

For the CDR3, the DNA is TGTGCCAGCAGCCCCTCGAGGAGGGACACTGAAGCTTTCTTT. Protein sequence: CASSPSRRDTEAFF. The chain couples TRBV6-5 to TRBJ1-1, with no clear D. The germline V and J ends were trimmed by 6 bases and 3 bases, with 14 bases remaining between them. The V gene's germline CDR1 is MNHEY and CDR2 SVGAGI. CDR3 size: 14 residues.

This chain links TRBV9 with TRBJ1-3; a weak D match, TRBD1 (6 bases). The V and J ends lost 0 bases and 0 bases respectively, with 7 bases between them. Germline values: CDR1 SGDLS, CDR2 YYNGEE. The CDR3 loop spans 15 amino acids. The CDR3 DNA follows: TGTGCCAGCAGCGTAGAGGGGGACTCTGGAAACACCATATATTTT. Protein sequence: CASSVEGDSGNTIYF.

The chain has TRBV6-5 and TRBJ1-3; TRBD1 is a possible D gene (6 bases). This CDR3 region has 16 residues. V was shortened by 0 bases and J by 0 bases, with 9 bases between the two germline ends. CDR1 is MNHEY, CDR2 SVGAGI, per germline. The DNA for the CDR3 is TGTGCCAGCAGTTACTCGACAGGTCTCTCTGGAAACACCATATATTTT. Its protein product is CASSYSTGLSGNTIYF.

The J gene is TRBJ1-1, the V gene TRBV18; a possible D gene is TRBD1 (5 bases). Trimming took off 2 bases at V and 4 bases at J, with 11 bases between the two ends. The CDR3 covers 14 residues. Looked up from germline, CDR1 is KGHSH and CDR2 is LQKENI. The chain's CDR3 is CASSPTTGTTEAFF. CDR3 sequence (DNA): TGTGCCAGCTCACCAACCACAGGAACCACTGAAGCTTTCTTT. Supplemented by reference TRBV18 and TRBJ1-1, the full variable domain reads NAGVMQNPRHLVRRRGQEARLRCSPMKGHSHVYWYRQLPEEGLKFMVYLQKENIIDESGMPKERFSAEFPKEGPSILRIQQVVRGDSAAYFCASSPTTGTTEAFFGQGTRLTVV.

The rearrangement joins TRBV6-4 to TRBJ2-3; a weak D match, TRBD2 (5 bases). Trimming took off 6 bases at V and 0 bases at J, with 16 bases between the two ends. The germline gives CDR1 MRHNA, CDR2 SNTAGT. The CDR3 covers 16 residues. CDR3 in amino acids: CASSEVAKISTDTQYF. Here the CDR3 DNA reads TGTGCCAGCAGCGAAGTAGCGAAGATTAGCACAGATACGCAGTATTTT.

The chain recombines TRBV9 with TRBJ1-5; D ambiguous. The length of the CDR3 is 13 residues. Germline V gene sequence: CDR1 SGDLS, CDR2 YYNGEE. Trimming removed 4 bases at V and 4 bases at J, with 9 bases between. The CDR3 region has the DNA TGTGCCAGCAGCATCACACCAAATCAGCCCCAGCATTTT. Protein: CASSITPNQPQHF.

The chain has TRBV4-2 and TRBJ2-7; D not resolved. V dropped 3 bases and J dropped 6 bases, with 9 bases sitting between them. The CDR3 consists of 12 residues. Per germline, CDR1 LGHNA and CDR2 YNFKEQ. The CDR3 here is CASSQESPEQYF. Written as DNA, the CDR3 is TGTGCCAGCAGCCAGGAGTCCCCCGAGCAGTACTTC.

The chain couples TRBV7-9 to TRBJ2-2; D perhaps matches TRBD1 (6 bases). This CDR3 spans 14 amino acids. The V end lost 3 bases, the J end lost 2 bases, and 7 bases lay between the germline ends. Germline-derived CDR1 and CDR2 are SEHNR and FQNEAQ (reference sequence). The CDR3 region is CASSLGANTGELFF. CDR3 nucleotides: TGTGCCAGCAGCTTGGGGGCTAACACCGGGGAGCTGTTTTTT.

V usage is TRBV5-1 and J usage is TRBJ1-2; perhaps TRBD1 as D (5 bases). The CDR3 contains 15 residues. CDR1 and CDR2 (germline): SGHRS, YFSETQ. Trimming stripped 2 bases from V and 2 bases from J, with 13 bases between. The DNA of the CDR3 is TGCGCCAGCAGCTTAAACCAGGGTCTAAACTATGGCTACACCTTC. Protein sequence: CASSLNQGLNYGYTF.

The chain couples TRBV11-2 to TRBJ1-6; TRBD1 might be the D (5 bases). The CDR3 consists of 12 residues. CDR1 and CDR2 (germline): SGHAT, FQNNGV. Deletions cut 5 bases from V and 9 bases from J, with 8 bases between. CDR3 DNA: TGTGCCAGCAGCCGGGGGAGTTCACCCCTCCACTTT. Translating gives CASSRGSSPLHF.

V and J are TRBV11-2 and TRBJ2-2; D possibly corresponds to TRBD1 (6 bases). The CDR3 length is 16 residues. Germline CDR1 and CDR2: SGHAT and FQNNGV. Trimming shortened V by 1 base and J by 2 bases, and 11 bases separated the two germline ends. The chain's CDR3 is CASSLGQARNTGELFF. CDR3 coding DNA: TGTGCCAGCAGCTTAGGACAGGCCAGAAACACCGGGGAGCTGTTTTTT.

DNA for the CDR3: TGTGCAACCCTTTACGAGCAGTACTTC. Residues: CATLYEQYF. The chain combines TRBV12-2 with TRBJ2-7; no check of the table's D call, TRBD2, against the DNA was made. TRBV12-2 is described as a pseudogene. The length of the CDR3 is 9 residues.

This chain joins TRBV19 and TRBJ1-5, with D uncertain. Germline V CDR1 and CDR2: LNHDA, SQIVND (reference sequence). V was clipped by 1 base and J by 0 bases, with 10 bases between them. This CDR3 has 16 amino acids. The CDR3 region is CASSIGPSRSNQPQHF. CDR3 nucleotides: TGTGCCAGTAGTATAGGTCCGTCGCGTAGCAATCAGCCCCAGCATTTT.

The J gene is TRBJ1-5, the V gene TRBV7-8; possibly TRBD1 for D (6 bases). Germline CDR1 and CDR2: SGHVS and FQNEAQ. The CDR3 covers 16 residues. Trimming removed 1 base at V and 2 bases at J, with 12 bases between. CDR3 sequence: CASSLVGKGGNQPQHF. The CDR3 DNA reads as TGTGCCAGCAGCTTAGTTGGCAAGGGGGGCAATCAGCCCCAGCATTTT. Full variable domain (remainder filled in from reference TRBV7-8 and TRBJ1-5): GAGVSQSPRYKVAKRGQDVALRCDPISGHVSLFWYQQALGQGPEFLTYFQNEAQLDKSGLPSDRFFAERPEGSVSTLKIQRTQQEDSAVYLCASSLVGKGGNQPQHFGDGTRLSIL.

The chain has TRBV5-6 and TRBJ2-5; D remains ambiguous. TRBJ2-7 explains the end of the DNA better; the J call may be wrong. Germline V gene sequence: CDR1 SGHDT, CDR2 YYEEEE. The CDR3 is 12 residues long. The CDR3 DNA is TGTGCCAGCAGCTTGGAGTCCTACGAGCAGTACTTC. As protein: CASSLESYEQYF.

The chain combines TRBV14 with TRBJ2-7; TRBD2 agrees at 11 bases. V lost 3 bases, J lost 3 bases, and 4 bases stayed unmatched. Germline V gene data show CDR1 as SGHDN and CDR2 as FVKESK. CDR3 length: 15 amino acids. The CDR3 spells CASSHGTSGVYEQYF. In nucleotides, the CDR3 is TGTGCCAGCAGCCACGGGACTAGCGGTGTCTACGAGCAGTACTTC.

CDR3 in amino acids: CASSDRGQGIYGYTF. In DNA, the CDR3 is TGTGCCAGCAGCGACCGGGGACAGGGGATTTATGGCTACACCTTC. The chain links TRBV7-6 to TRBJ1-2, with 10 bases matching TRBD1. This CDR3 has 15 amino acids. CDR1 and CDR2 from the germline V gene are SGHVS and FNYEAQ. Losses at the gene ends were 5 bases for V and 5 bases for J; bases not matched to a gene: 8.

The chain has TRBV11-2 and TRBJ2-7; 7 bases are shared with TRBD2. V gave up 3 bases and J gave up 6 bases; unmatched junction bases: 14. The CDR3 extends over 16 amino acids. Germline values: CDR1 SGHAT, CDR2 FQNNGV. The CDR3 spells CASSLGVWSGAGEQYF. The CDR3 nucleotides are TGTGCCAGCAGCTTGGGGGTTTGGAGCGGGGCTGGCGAGCAGTACTTC.